This TCR beta chain was found in a study of blood T cell repertoires in COVID-19. Across the study: Italy, Spain and the United States were the sources of the convalescent and acute COVID-19 samples.

Per the original data handling: Amplification of reference gene primers provided the estimated nucleated cell counts. Sequenced by immunoSEQ multiplex PCR; TCRdb stores in-frame clones only, minus some. The V and J calls and the clone size are those of that table, but D and trimming were determined from the DNA. The sample lists about 35,000 clones; roughly nine tenths were seen once. The CDR3 has 15 amino acids. CDR1 and CDR2 (germline): SGDLS, YYNGEE. V shed 1 base and J shed 1 base, with 11 bases lying between them. The source of this sequence is a man aged 50-60 years with active COVID-19. Sample: peripheral blood. This chain joins TRBV9 and TRBJ1-1; D possibly corresponds to TRBD1 (6 bases). The CDR3 coding sequence is TGTGCCAGCAGCGTAACCCCGACAGGGAACACTGAAGCTTTCTTT. Encoded protein: CASSVTPTGNTEAFF. Together with reference TRBV9 and TRBJ1-1, the CDR3 gives the full variable domain: DSGVTQTPKHLITATGQRVTLRCSPRSGDLSVYWYQQSLDQGLQFLIQYYNGEERAKGNILERFSAQQFPDLHSELNLSSLELGDSALYFCASSVTPTGNTEAFFGQGTRLTVV.